This T cell receptor (beta chain) was identified during a study of CD4 T cells in relation to SARS-CoV-2 and coronaviruses. Study context: Crossreactive spike epitopes shared across donors were mapped to their HLA restriction. Overall study results and limits: Samples before the pandemic and after infection were not matched within any donor.

In regard to this clone: What it recognizes is unknown.

The germline gives CDR1 MGHRA, CDR2 YSYEKL. The V gene end was trimmed by 1 base and the J gene end by 2 bases; junction bases not matched to a gene: 5. There are 16 residues in the CDR3. Clones were sequenced by immunoSEQ multiplex PCR, and TCRdb holds only the in-frame ones, with some missing. Of 50,000 to 65,000 clones detected, roughly 94% appear once; the ten largest clones hold roughly 0.4%. Naive and memory CD4+ T cells were separated from cryopreserved PBMCs. The gene calls are TRBV4-1 and TRBJ2-1; TRBD1 agrees at 7 bases. Specimen: naive CD4+ T cells from PBMCs. Subset meaning: naive CD4+ T cells isolated by negative enrichment. The TCR originated in an adult with COVID-19. For the CDR3, the DNA is TGCGCCAGCAGCCAAGTAGAGGGGACAGCCTACAATGAGCAGTTCTTC. Its translation: CASSQVEGTAYNEQFF.